Listed here is a single T cell receptor beta chain. Its antigen is undetermined. The data derive from a study of shared clonotypes between healthy human individuals. From CD4+ cells came CD45RA+ naive and CD45RA-negative memory subsets. Study outcomes and limitations: An effect of sequencing depth on clonotype sharing among donors was expected.

Over several immunoSEQ plates, each subset's genomic DNA was distributed in even portions. Clones were sequenced by immunoSEQ multiplex PCR, and TCRdb holds only the in-frame ones, with some missing. Of 980,000 or so clones in the sample, about 80% are singletons; the top ten hold nearly 1.5%. Specimen: memory CD4+ T cells sorted from blood. This sample's subset: CD45RA-negative fraction. The receptor comes from a man aged 18 to 35 in good health.

CDR3: CASSLHLSGTSYEQYF. The DNA for the CDR3 is TGTGCCAGCAGCTTACACCTGAGCGGGACCTCCTACGAGCAGTACTTC. The gene calls are TRBV11-3 and TRBJ2-7; TRBD2 aligns across 7 bases. Germline V CDR1 and CDR2: SGHNT, YENEEA. The trim removed 2 bases at V and 0 bases at J, leaving 7 bases unmatched. The CDR3 extends over 16 amino acids.